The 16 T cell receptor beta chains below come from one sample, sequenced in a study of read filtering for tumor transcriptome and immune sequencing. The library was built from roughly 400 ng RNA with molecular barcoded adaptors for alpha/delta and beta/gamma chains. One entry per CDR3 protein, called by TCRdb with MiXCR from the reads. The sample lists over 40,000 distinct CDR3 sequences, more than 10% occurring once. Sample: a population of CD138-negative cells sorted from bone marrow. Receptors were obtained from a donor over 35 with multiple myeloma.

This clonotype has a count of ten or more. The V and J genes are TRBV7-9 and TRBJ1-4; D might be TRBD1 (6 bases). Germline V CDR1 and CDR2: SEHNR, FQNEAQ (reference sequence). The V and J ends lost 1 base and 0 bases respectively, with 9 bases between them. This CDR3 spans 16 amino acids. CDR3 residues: CASSLGDRSTNEKLFF. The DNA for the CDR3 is TGTGCCAGCAGCTTAGGAGACAGGTCAACTAATGAAAAACTGTTTTTT.

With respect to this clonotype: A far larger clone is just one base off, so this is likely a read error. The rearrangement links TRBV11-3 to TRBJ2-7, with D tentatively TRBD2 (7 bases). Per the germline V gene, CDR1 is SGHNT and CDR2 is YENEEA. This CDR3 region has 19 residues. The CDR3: CARSSAWGGGAGNEYEQYF. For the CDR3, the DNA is TGTGCCCGCAGCTCAGCCTGGGGGGGCGGCGCGGGAAACGAGTACGAGCAGTACTTC. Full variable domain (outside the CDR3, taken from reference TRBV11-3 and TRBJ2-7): EAGVVQSPRYKIIEKKQPVAFWCNPISGHNTLYWYLQNLGQGPELLIRYENEEAVDDSQLPKDRFSAERLKGVDSTLKIQPAELGDSAVYLCARSSAWGGGAGNEYEQYFGPGTRLTVT.

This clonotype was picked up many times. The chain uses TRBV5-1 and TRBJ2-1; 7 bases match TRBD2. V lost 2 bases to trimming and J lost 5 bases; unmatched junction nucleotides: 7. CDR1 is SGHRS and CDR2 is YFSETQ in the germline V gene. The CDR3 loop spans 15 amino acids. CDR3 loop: CASSFEAGLHNEQFF. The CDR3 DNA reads TGCGCCAGCAGCTTCGAAGCGGGATTACACAATGAGCAGTTCTTC.

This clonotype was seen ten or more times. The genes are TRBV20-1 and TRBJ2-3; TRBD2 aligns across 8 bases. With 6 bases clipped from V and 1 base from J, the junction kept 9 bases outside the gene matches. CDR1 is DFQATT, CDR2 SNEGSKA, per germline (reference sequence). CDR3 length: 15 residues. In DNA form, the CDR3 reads TGCAGTGCCGCCCAGCGGGAGACCCGCACAGATACGCAGTATTTT. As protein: CSAAQRETRTDTQYF.

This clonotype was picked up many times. CDR3 residues: CSARVEPKTSFYTGELFF. In DNA form, the CDR3 reads TGCAGTGCTAGGGTGGAACCCAAGACTAGCTTCTACACCGGGGAGCTGTTTTTT. The J gene is TRBJ2-2, the V gene TRBV20-1; the match to TRBD2 covers 7 bases. The CDR3 extends over 18 amino acids. CDR1 DFQATT and CDR2 SNEGSKA come from the germline V gene (reference sequence). V lost 3 bases and J lost 3; bases outside the gene matches: 16.

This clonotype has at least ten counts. The CDR3 protein is CSARAQNTGELFF. For the CDR3, the DNA is TGCAGTGCTAGAGCCCAAAACACCGGGGAGCTGTTTTTT. This chain joins TRBV20-1 and TRBJ2-2; D not certain. Per germline, CDR1 DFQATT and CDR2 SNEGSKA (reference sequence). V was clipped by 1 base and J by 2 bases, with 5 bases between them. The CDR3 contains 13 residues.

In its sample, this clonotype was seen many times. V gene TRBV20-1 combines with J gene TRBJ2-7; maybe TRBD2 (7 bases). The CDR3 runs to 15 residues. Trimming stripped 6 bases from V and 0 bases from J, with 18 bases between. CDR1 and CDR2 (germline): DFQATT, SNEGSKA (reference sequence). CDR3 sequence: CSAPRGGLSSYEQYF. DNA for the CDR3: TGCAGTGCCCCGAGGGGGGGACTCAGCTCCTACGAGCAGTACTTC.

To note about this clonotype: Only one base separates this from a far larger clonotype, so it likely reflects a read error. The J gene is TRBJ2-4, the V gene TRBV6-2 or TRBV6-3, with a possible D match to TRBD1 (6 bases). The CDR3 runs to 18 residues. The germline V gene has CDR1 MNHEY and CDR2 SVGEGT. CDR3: CASSEYGPSVGGKDIQYF. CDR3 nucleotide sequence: TGTGCCAGCAGTGAATATGGCCCCTCAGTTGGGGGCAAAGACATTCAGTACTTC.

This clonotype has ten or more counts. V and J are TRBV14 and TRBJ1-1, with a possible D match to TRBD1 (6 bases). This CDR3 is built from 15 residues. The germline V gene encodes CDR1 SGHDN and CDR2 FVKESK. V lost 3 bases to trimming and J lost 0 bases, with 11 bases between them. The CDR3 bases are TGTGCCAGCAGCCAGCAAACAGGGATGAACACTGAAGCTTTCTTT. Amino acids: CASSQQTGMNTEAFF.

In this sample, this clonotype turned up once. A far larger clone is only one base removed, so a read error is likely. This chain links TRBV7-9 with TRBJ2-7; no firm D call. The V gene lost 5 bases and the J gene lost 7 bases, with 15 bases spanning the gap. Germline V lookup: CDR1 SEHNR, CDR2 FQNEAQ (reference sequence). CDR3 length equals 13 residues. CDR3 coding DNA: TGTGCCAGCAGCCTACGTAGGTCCGGAGAGCAGTACTTC. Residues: CASSLRRSGEQYF.

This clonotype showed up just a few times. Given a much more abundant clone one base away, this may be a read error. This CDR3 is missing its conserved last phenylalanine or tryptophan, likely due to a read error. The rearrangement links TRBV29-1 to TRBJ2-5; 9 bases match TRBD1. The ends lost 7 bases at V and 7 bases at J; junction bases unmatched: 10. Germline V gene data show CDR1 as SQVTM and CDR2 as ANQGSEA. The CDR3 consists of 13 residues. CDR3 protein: CSAQQDRGGTQYS. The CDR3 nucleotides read TGCAGCGCCCAGCAAGACAGGGGGGGGACCCAGTACTCC.

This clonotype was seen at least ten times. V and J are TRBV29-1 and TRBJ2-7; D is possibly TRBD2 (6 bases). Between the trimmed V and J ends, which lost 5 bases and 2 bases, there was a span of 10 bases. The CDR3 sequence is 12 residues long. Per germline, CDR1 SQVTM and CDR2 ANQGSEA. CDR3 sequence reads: CSVLGEAYEQYF. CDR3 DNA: TGCAGCGTTTTGGGGGAGGCCTACGAGCAGTACTTC.

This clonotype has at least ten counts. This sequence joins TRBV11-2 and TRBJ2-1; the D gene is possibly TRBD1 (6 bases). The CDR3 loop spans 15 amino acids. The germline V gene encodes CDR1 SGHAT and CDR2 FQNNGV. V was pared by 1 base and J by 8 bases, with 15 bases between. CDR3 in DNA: TGTGCCAGCAGCTTAGGCCCCTCGGACAGTTATGAGCAGTTCTTC. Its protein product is CASSLGPSDSYEQFF.

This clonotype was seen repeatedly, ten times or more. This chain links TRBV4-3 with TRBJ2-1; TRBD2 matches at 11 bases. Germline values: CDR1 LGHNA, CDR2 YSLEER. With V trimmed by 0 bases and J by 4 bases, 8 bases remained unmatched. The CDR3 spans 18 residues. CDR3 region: CASSQDPHLAGGYNEQFF. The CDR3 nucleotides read TGCGCCAGCAGCCAAGATCCTCACCTAGCGGGAGGATACAATGAGCAGTTCTTC.

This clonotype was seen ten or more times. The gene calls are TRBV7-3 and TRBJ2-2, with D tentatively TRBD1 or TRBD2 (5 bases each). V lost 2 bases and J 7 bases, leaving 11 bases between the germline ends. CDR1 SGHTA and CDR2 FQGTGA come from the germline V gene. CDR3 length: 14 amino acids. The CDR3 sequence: CASSLGTVGGELFF. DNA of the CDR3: TGTGCCAGCAGCTTAGGGACCGTCGGCGGGGAGCTGTTTTTT.

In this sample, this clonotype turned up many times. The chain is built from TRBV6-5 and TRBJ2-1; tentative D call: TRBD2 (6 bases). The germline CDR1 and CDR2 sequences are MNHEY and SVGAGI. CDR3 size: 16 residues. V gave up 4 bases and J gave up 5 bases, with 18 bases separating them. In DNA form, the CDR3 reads TGTGCCAGCAGTTCCCCCGCCCGGGAGAGGAACAATGAGCAGTTCTTC. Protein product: CASSSPARERNNEQFF.